The clone carrying this TCR beta chain occurred many times. This entry comes from a study of Graves' ophthalmopathy and Graves' hyperthyroidism. Across the whole study: No ophthalmopathy within 18 months of follow-up signified stable hyperthyroidism.

Researchers took RNA transcripts and amplified TCR beta CDR3 regions from them. After a first-round RT-PCR with HTBI primers, a second-round multiplex PCR was run. TCRdb fed the multiplex PCR reads into MiXCR, producing one record per CDR3 protein. The table lists over a million distinct CDR3 sequences, 35% to 45% of them singletons, with 11% in the top ten. This sequence was found in an adult man with Graves' hyperthyroidism. Sample: peripheral blood or thyroid tissue (not recorded which).

The CDR3 sequence: CASSLGPLGRANYGYTF. Here the CDR3 DNA reads TGTGCCAGCAGCTTAGGCCCGCTAGGAAGGGCAAACTATGGCTACACCTTC. This chain uses TRBV7-9 with TRBJ1-2, with unresolved D. CDR3 size: 17 residues. The germline CDR1 and CDR2 sequences are SEHNR and FQNEAQ (reference sequence). Trimming removed 1 base from V and 2 bases from J, with 17 bases in between.